This note documents a single TCR beta chain sequence. The CDR3 consists of 15 residues. Germline V lookup: CDR1 LGHNA, CDR2 YNFKEQ. V gave up 2 bases and J gave up 1 base, with 10 bases separating them. The sample comes from a study of Ad26.COV2.S vaccination and SARS-CoV-2 variants. Background on the study: Among those in the COV1001 Ad26.COV2.S trial arm was the donor.

TCRdb's table, derived via immunoSEQ multiplex PCR, lists solely in-frame clones and lacks some. The data hold approximately 360,000 clones, with about 80% observed a single time. Treatment meaning: about 20 received Ad26.COV2.S at low or high dose, single or two shots; about five received placebo; per-sample allocation not given. The investigators took samples on day 63 after the first vaccine or placebo injection. Material: peripheral blood, obtained in a trial of Ad26.COV2.S vaccine versus placebo. This receptor was identified in a person aged 18-65 years who received the Ad26.COV2.S COVID-19 vaccine or a placebo. This sequence joins TRBV4-2 and TRBJ2-3; D uncertain. The CDR3 region is CASSQPNLGTDTQYF. The CDR3 DNA follows: TGTGCCAGCAGCCAACCGAATCTTGGCACAGATACGCAGTATTTT.